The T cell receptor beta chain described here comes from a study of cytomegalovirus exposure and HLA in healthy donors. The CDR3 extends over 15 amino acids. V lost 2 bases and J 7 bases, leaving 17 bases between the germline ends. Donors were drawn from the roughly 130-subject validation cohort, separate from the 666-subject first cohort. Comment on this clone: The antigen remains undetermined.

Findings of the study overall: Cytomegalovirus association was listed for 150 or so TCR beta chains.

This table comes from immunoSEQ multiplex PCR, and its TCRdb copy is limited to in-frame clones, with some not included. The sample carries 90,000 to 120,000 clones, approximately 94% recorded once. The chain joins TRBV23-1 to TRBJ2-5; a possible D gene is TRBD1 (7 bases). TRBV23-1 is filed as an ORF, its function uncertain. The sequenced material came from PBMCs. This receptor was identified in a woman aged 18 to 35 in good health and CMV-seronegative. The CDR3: CASSQLGQAEGTQYF. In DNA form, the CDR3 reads TGCGCCAGCAGTCAACTCGGACAGGCGGAGGGGACCCAGTACTTC.